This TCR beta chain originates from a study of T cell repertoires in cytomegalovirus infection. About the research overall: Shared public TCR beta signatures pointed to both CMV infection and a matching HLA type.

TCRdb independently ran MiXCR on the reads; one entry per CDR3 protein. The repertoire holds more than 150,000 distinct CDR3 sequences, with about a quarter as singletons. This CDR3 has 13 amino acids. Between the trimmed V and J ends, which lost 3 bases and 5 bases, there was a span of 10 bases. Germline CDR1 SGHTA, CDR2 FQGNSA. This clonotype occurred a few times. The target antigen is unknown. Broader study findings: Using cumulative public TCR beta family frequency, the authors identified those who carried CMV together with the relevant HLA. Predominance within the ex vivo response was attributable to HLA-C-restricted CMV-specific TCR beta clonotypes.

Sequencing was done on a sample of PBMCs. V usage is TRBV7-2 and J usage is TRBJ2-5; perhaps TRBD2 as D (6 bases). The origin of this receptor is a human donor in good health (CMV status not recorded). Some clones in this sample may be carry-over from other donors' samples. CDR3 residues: CASSFGGLETQYF. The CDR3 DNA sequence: TGTGCCAGCAGCTTCGGGGGACTGGAGACCCAGTACTTC.